Listed below are T cell receptor beta chains from one sample, sequenced in a study of cytomegalovirus exposure and HLA in healthy donors. Produced via immunoSEQ multiplex PCR; TCRdb's table is partial and in-frame only. The table shows around 130,000 clones, with roughly 80% occurring only once. The sample taken for sequencing was PBMCs. These TCRs come from a boy aged 5-17 years in good health and CMV-seronegative. Each CDR3 is given without its conserved first and last residue. Fields, in order: J gene, V gene, CDR3 protein.

>TRBJ1-2|TRBV19
ASMTGGGYGYT
>TRBJ2-1|TRBV5-6
ASSLGGSSYNEQF
>TRBJ1-3|TRBV30
AWSEGAGNTIY
>TRBJ1-5|TRBV6-5
ASSYFQGLEDQPQH
>TRBJ2-3|TRBV6-1
ASRSLAGGIDTQY
>TRBJ1-1|TRBV5-4
ASSSDDRSATEAF
>TRBJ2-3|TRBV13
ASSLWTGGEWGTDTQY
>TRBJ1-2|TRBV30
AWKSRDRVFYGYP
>TRBJ2-1|TRBV27
ASSLSRGLGNEQF
>TRBJ2-2|TRBV6-7
ASSYSTFGRNGELF
>TRBJ1-2|TRBV5-6
ASSLEAGQGSYGYT
>TRBJ1-6|TRBV19
ASTSGAGGLDSPLH
>TRBJ1-4|TRBV6-1
ASSELIGQGFNEKLF
>TRBJ1-4|TRBV18
ASSEKSLSTNEKLF
>TRBJ2-1|TRBV28
ASQPPGLAGGPLSYNEQF
>TRBJ2-7|TRBV5-6
ASSSEGQGAYEQY
>TRBJ1-2|TRBV6-5
ASSTEGGLGGYT
>TRBJ2-7|TRBV12-2
ASRLAIGQY
>TRBJ1-1|TRBV5-8
ASRDLQGGGTEAF
>TRBJ2-1|TRBV6-1
ASSPSGHSYNEQF
>TRBJ1-1|TRBV29-1
SVGAGGFEVNTEAF
>TRBJ2-1|TRBV4-3
ASSRTREPYNEQF